This entry concerns a single T cell receptor (beta chain). Its antigen remains unknown. These gene names are mouse names. The read stops 1 residue short of the end of the CDR3; the missing end is completed from the germline J gene. Time point reported: mouse harvest day 7 after allogeneic transplant. Tail vein injection delivered 10^7 T-cell-depleted bone marrow cells and 10^6 splenic CD5+ T cells. Tissues came from B6→BALB/c major-mismatch GVHD mice at day 7 or 14. Survey-depth TCRbeta CDR3 sequencing reported V/J genes and productive frequencies. Measured with immunoSEQ multiplex PCR; TCRdb has only the in-frame clones, and not every one. There are approximately 8,000 clones in the sample; around 42% occur only once, and 8% to 9.5% lies in the top ten. CDR1 and CDR2 (germline): SGHSA, FRNQAP. The CDR3 is made up of 13 amino acids. The V end was cut by 2 bases, the J end by 2 bases, with 5 bases between.

This record comes from a study of tissue T cells after allogeneic stem cell transplantation. Whole-study findings and limits: Which tissue TCRs were alloreactive or antigen-specific was not determined. Some clones might be persisting host cells. Shared clones across patients were few; motif clustering revealed tissue-specific shared signatures.

The source is a female BALB/c mouse given C57BL/6 T cells with graft-versus-host disease after an allogeneic hematopoietic cell transplant. V and J are TRBV16 and TRBJ2-3; D is unresolved. The specimen sequenced was gut tissue. CDR3 amino acids: CASSLSDAETLYF. The DNA read from the CDR3 is TGTGCAAGCAGCTTAAGTGATGCAGAAACGCTGTAT.